This TCR beta chain is from a study of shared clonotypes between healthy human individuals. General observations from the study: At large depth, rarefaction still showed sorted-subset sequencing to be incomplete.

V lost 2 bases to trimming and J lost 8 bases; unmatched junction nucleotides: 7. This CDR3 has 16 residues. Germline CDR1 MGHDK, CDR2 SYGVNS. The assay was immunoSEQ multiplex PCR, and TCRdb's table has in-frame clones only and misses some. This sample has 600,000 to 700,000 clones; around three quarters occur once, and the top ten carry around 2%. About this clone itself: Antigen specificity is unknown.

Each sample came from a Caucasian adult donor living in Nashville, Tennessee. CD45RA-negative memory and CD45RA+ naive subsets were split from the CD4+ cells. Source material: memory CD4+ T cells sorted from blood. Subset noted: CD45RA-negative fraction. The source is a woman aged 25 to 39 in good health. The rearrangement joins TRBV25-1 to TRBJ2-1; 12 nucleotides line up with TRBD2. CDR3 residues: CASSETLAGGPDEQFF. The DNA for the CDR3 is TGTGCCAGCAGTGAAACCCTAGCGGGAGGGCCGGATGAGCAGTTCTTC.